The next 3 T cell receptor beta chains were all read from a single sample in a study of graft-versus-host responses after intestinal transplantation. Antigen specificity for these receptors is unknown. Sequencing used immunoSEQ multiplex PCR; TCRdb keeps in-frame clones, though not all of them. The data hold 80,000 to 90,000 clones, with 80% to 95% observed a single time. The sequencing here drew on unstimulated CD4+ T cells sorted from spleen or lymph node cells, taken before intestinal transplant. These receptor sequences come from a human donor who received an intestinal transplant.

The sample holds one count of this clone. The V and J genes are TRBV4-1 and TRBJ2-7; weak D call: TRBD2 (5 bases). Trimming removed 0 bases at V and 2 bases at J, with 11 bases between. CDR1 and CDR2 (germline): MGHRA, YSYEKL. This CDR3 is built from 15 residues. The CDR3 sequence is CASSQESRRTYEQYF. Here the CDR3 DNA reads TGCGCCAGCAGCCAAGAATCCAGGAGGACCTACGAGCAGTACTTC.

The chain uses TRBV5-1 and TRBJ2-2; the match to TRBD2 covers 12 bases. J gave up 0 bases and V 5 bases, and 8 bases lay outside the gene matches. This CDR3 is 18 amino acids long. Germline loops: CDR1 SGHRS, CDR2 YFSETQ. CDR3 residues: CASRAGLAGPANTGELFF. The CDR3 DNA reads as TGCGCCAGCAGGGCCGGACTAGCGGGGCCCGCGAACACCGGGGAGCTGTTTTTT.

This sequence joins TRBV19 and TRBJ1-1; D is undetermined. There are 13 residues in the CDR3. Germline V gene data show CDR1 as LNHDA and CDR2 as SQIVND (reference sequence). Trimming cost V 8 bases and J 5 bases, with 15 bases left between them. The DNA of the CDR3 is TGTGCCAGTGGGTCCGCCCCGAGGACTGAAGCTTTCTTT. It encodes CASGSAPRTEAFF.